This T cell receptor beta chain was identified during a study of T cells in localized non-small cell lung cancer. This clone appeared a single time. Clones were sequenced by immunoSEQ multiplex PCR, and TCRdb holds only the in-frame ones, with some missing. The top ten clones hold around 4.5% of a sample with 55,000 or so clones, roughly 80% of them seen once. V lost 1 base to trimming and J lost 6 bases, with 13 bases between them. CDR3 length: 15 residues. Germline CDR1 is MGHRA and CDR2 is YSYEKL. The sample was PBMCs, taken before any cancer treatment. The TCR originated in a woman aged 35-75 years with stage II lung adenocarcinoma. The rearrangement links TRBV4-1 to TRBJ2-4; D not certain. The CDR3 DNA reads TGCGCCAGCAGCCAAGTTGGTAGTACCAGAAACATTCAGTACTTC. Translating gives CASSQVGSTRNIQYF.